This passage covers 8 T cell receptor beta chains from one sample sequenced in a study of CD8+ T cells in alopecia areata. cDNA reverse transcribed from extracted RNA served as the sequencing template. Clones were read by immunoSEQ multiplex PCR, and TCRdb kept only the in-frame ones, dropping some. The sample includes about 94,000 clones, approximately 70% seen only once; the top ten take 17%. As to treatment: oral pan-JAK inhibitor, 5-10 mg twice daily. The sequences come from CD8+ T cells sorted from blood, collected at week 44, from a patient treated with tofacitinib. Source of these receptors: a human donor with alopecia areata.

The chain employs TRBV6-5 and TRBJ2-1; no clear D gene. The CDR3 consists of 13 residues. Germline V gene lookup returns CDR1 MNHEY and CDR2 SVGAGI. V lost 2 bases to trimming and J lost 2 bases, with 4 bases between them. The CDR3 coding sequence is TGTGCCAGCAGTTACAGCCCCTACAATGAGCAGTTCTTC. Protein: CASSYSPYNEQFF.

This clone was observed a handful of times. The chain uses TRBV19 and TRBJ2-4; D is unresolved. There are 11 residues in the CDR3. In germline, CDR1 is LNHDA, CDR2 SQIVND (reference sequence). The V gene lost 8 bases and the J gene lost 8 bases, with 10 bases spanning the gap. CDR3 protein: CASQAKYIQYF. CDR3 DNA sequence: TGTGCCAGTCAAGCTAAGTACATTCAGTACTTC. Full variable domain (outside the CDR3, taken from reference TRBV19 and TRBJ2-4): DGGITQSPKYLFRKEGQNVTLSCEQNLNHDAMYWYRQDPGQGLRLIYYSQIVNDFQKGDIAEGYSVSREKKESFPLTVTSAQKNPTAFYLCASQAKYIQYFGAGTRLSVL.

CDR3 nucleotides: TGTGCCAGCAGCTACACTTCCCAAGCATACGAGCAGTACTTC. Translation: CASSYTSQAYEQYF. This sequence joins TRBV7-9 and TRBJ2-7; no clear D. V was pared by 4 bases and J by 4 bases, with 14 bases between. The CDR3 runs 14 residues. Germline V CDR1 and CDR2: SEHNR, FQNEAQ (reference sequence).

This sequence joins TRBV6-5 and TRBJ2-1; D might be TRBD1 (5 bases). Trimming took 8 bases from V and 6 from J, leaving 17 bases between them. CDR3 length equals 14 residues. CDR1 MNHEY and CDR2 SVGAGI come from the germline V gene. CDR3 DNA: TGTGCCAGCGGTAGGACACCTGATATCAATGAGCAGTTCTTC. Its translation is CASGRTPDINEQFF.

This CDR3 is CASRETGGTNEKLFF. CDR3 coding DNA: TGTGCCAGCAGGGAAACAGGGGGAACTAATGAAAAACTGTTTTTT. The V gene is TRBV7-2, the J gene TRBJ1-4; 8 bases are shared with TRBD1. Per germline, CDR1 SGHTA and CDR2 FQGNSA. This CDR3 has 15 amino acids. With 6 bases clipped from V and 1 base from J, the junction kept 4 bases outside the gene matches.

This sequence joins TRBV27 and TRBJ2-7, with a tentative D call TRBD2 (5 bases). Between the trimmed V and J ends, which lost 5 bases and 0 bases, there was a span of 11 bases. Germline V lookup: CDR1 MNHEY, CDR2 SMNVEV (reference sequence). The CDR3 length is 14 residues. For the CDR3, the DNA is TGTGCCAGCAGTCTGTACGGGGACTCCTACGAGCAGTACTTC. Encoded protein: CASSLYGDSYEQYF.

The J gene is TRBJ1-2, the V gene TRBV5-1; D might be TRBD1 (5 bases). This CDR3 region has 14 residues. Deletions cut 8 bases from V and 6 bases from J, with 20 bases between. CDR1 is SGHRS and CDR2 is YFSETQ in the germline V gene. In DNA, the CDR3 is TGCGCCAGTACCCAGGGCCCCGTGATGAATGGCTACACCTTC. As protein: CASTQGPVMNGYTF.

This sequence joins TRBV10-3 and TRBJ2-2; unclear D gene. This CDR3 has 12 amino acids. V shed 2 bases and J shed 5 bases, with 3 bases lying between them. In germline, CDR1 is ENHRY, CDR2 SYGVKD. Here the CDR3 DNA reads TGTGCCATCAGTGAGGGGACCGGGGAGCTGTTTTTT. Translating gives CAISEGTGELFF.